The 13 T cell receptor beta chains below all came from one sample that was sequenced in a study of blood T cell repertoires in COVID-19. Measured with immunoSEQ multiplex PCR; TCRdb has only the in-frame clones, and not every one. The table has around 100,000 clones, around 90% seen once. Source material: peripheral blood. These receptors originate from a man aged 60 to 69 with COVID-19, enrolled during active disease.

This rearrangement joins TRBV7-2 to TRBJ1-3; weak D call: TRBD1 (6 bases). Germline lookup yields CDR1 SGHTA and CDR2 FQGNSA. This CDR3 has 16 residues. V lost 4 bases and J 0 bases, leaving 13 bases between the germline ends. The CDR3 loop reads CASSSQGSLSGNTIYF. The DNA of the CDR3 is TGTGCCAGCAGCTCACAGGGCTCTCTCTCTGGAAACACCATATATTTT.

This clone was found once. This chain joins TRBV18 and TRBJ1-2, with D hard to call. CDR1 is KGHSH, CDR2 LQKENI, per germline. The V and J ends lost 1 base and 4 bases respectively, with 13 bases between them. This CDR3 contains 15 residues. CDR3 residues: CASSPQIRDAYGYTF. CDR3 in DNA: TGTGCCAGCTCACCACAAATCCGGGATGCCTATGGCTACACCTTC.

This rearrangement joins TRBV29-1 to TRBJ2-3; D perhaps matches TRBD1 (5 bases). CDR3 length: 14 amino acids. Looked up from germline, CDR1 is SQVTM and CDR2 is ANQGSEA. V lost 1 base and J lost 3, with 11 bases in between. The chain's CDR3 is CSVEGPGPTDTQYF. The CDR3 DNA is TGCAGCGTTGAAGGTCCAGGGCCGACAGATACGCAGTATTTT.

The rearrangement links TRBV2 to TRBJ1-1; the match to TRBD1 covers 7 bases. V was clipped by 5 bases and J by 4 bases; unmatched bases: 7. The CDR3 runs to 14 residues. Germline-derived CDR1 and CDR2 are SNHLY and FYNNEI. The CDR3 DNA sequence: TGTGCCAGCAGTCCACAGGGGCGTAGCACTGAAGCTTTCTTT. It translates to CASSPQGRSTEAFF. The full variable domain, with the rest looked up from reference TRBV2 and TRBJ1-1, is EPEVTQTPSHQVTQMGQEVILRCVPISNHLYFYWYRQILGQKVEFLVSFYNNEISEKSEIFDDQFSVERPDGSNFTLKIRSTKLEDSAMYFCASSPQGRSTEAFFGQGTRLTVV.

The chain is built from TRBV28 and TRBJ1-5; D is uncertain. CDR3 size: 15 residues. Trimming took 7 bases from V and 0 from J, leaving 13 bases between them. The V gene's germline CDR1 is MDHEN and CDR2 SYDVKM. Written as DNA, the CDR3 is TGTGCCAGCACCTCATCGAGCTCTAGCAATCAGCCCCAGCATTTT. Residues: CASTSSSSSNQPQHF.

The gene calls are TRBV5-1 and TRBJ1-2, with D uncertain. Germline CDR1 and CDR2: SGHRS and YFSETQ. The length of the CDR3 is 13 residues. Trimming took off 4 bases at V and 1 base at J, with 8 bases between the two ends. The CDR3 nucleotides are TGCGCCAGCAGCCTCGGGAGTAACTATGGCTACACCTTC. It is translated as CASSLGSNYGYTF.

The chain carries TRBV5-1 and TRBJ2-7; 8 bases line up with TRBD2. The CDR3 runs 13 residues. Germline CDR1 reads SGHRS; CDR2 reads YFSETQ. With 8 bases clipped from V and 3 bases from J, the junction kept 7 bases outside the gene matches. The CDR3 sequence: CARTREEFYEQYF. CDR3 nucleotide sequence: TGCGCCAGAACGCGGGAGGAATTCTACGAGCAGTACTTC.

V is TRBV30 and J is TRBJ2-1; 8 bases are a match to TRBD2. This CDR3 comprises 15 residues. CDR1 and CDR2 (germline): GTSNPN, SVGIG (reference sequence). Germline trimming cut 2 bases from V and 8 bases from J; bases unmatched to any gene: 11. CDR3 sequence: CAWSLKALAGDEQFF. The CDR3 DNA sequence: TGTGCCTGGAGTTTAAAAGCCCTAGCGGGCGATGAGCAGTTCTTC.

In nucleotides, the CDR3 is TGTGCCAGCACTCCCCGCGGGGATACGCAGTATTTT. Its translation is CASTPRGDTQYF. The rearrangement uses TRBV6-6 and TRBJ2-3; D perhaps matches TRBD2 (5 bases). The V gene's germline CDR1 is MNHNY and CDR2 SVGAGI (reference sequence). With 7 bases removed from V and 6 bases from J, the gap between germline ends came to 11 bases. The length of the CDR3 is 12 residues.

The J gene is TRBJ1-1, the V gene TRBV19; D possibly corresponds to TRBD1 (5 bases). The CDR3 extends over 12 amino acids. The V gene lost 6 bases and the J gene lost 11 bases, with 16 bases spanning the gap. Germline V gives CDR1 LNHDA, CDR2 SQIVND (reference sequence). The CDR3, as DNA: TGTGCCAGTAGAGCCACAGGTGGTACTGCTTTCTTT. This encodes CASRATGGTAFF.

The chain is built from TRBV4-2 and TRBJ2-2; the D gene is possibly TRBD2 (6 bases). Germline V gene data show CDR1 as LGHNA and CDR2 as YNFKEQ. CDR3 length: 16 residues. V was pared by 5 bases and J by 0 bases, with 13 bases between. The CDR3 spells CASSTRAGPNTGELFF. The CDR3 DNA follows: TGTGCCAGCAGCACCAGGGCGGGGCCGAACACCGGGGAGCTGTTTTTT.

CDR3 residues: CASSPRVQGRNEKLFF. The DNA of the CDR3 is TGTGCCAGCAGTCCTCGAGTGCAGGGTAGGAATGAAAAACTGTTTTTT. The chain couples TRBV12-1 to TRBJ1-4; TRBD1, as called in the table, went unchecked against the DNA. TRBV12-1 is a pseudogene segment. There are 16 residues in the CDR3.

This chain joins TRBV28 and TRBJ2-7; TRBD1 agrees at 8 bases. The germline gives CDR1 MDHEN, CDR2 SYDVKM. The CDR3 totals 14 residues. Trimming at V came to 3 bases and at J to 2 bases, leaving 3 bases not matched to a gene. The CDR3 DNA reads as TGTGCCAGCAGTTTGGGGGGACAGGCCTACGAGCAGTACTTC. Amino acids: CASSLGGQAYEQYF.